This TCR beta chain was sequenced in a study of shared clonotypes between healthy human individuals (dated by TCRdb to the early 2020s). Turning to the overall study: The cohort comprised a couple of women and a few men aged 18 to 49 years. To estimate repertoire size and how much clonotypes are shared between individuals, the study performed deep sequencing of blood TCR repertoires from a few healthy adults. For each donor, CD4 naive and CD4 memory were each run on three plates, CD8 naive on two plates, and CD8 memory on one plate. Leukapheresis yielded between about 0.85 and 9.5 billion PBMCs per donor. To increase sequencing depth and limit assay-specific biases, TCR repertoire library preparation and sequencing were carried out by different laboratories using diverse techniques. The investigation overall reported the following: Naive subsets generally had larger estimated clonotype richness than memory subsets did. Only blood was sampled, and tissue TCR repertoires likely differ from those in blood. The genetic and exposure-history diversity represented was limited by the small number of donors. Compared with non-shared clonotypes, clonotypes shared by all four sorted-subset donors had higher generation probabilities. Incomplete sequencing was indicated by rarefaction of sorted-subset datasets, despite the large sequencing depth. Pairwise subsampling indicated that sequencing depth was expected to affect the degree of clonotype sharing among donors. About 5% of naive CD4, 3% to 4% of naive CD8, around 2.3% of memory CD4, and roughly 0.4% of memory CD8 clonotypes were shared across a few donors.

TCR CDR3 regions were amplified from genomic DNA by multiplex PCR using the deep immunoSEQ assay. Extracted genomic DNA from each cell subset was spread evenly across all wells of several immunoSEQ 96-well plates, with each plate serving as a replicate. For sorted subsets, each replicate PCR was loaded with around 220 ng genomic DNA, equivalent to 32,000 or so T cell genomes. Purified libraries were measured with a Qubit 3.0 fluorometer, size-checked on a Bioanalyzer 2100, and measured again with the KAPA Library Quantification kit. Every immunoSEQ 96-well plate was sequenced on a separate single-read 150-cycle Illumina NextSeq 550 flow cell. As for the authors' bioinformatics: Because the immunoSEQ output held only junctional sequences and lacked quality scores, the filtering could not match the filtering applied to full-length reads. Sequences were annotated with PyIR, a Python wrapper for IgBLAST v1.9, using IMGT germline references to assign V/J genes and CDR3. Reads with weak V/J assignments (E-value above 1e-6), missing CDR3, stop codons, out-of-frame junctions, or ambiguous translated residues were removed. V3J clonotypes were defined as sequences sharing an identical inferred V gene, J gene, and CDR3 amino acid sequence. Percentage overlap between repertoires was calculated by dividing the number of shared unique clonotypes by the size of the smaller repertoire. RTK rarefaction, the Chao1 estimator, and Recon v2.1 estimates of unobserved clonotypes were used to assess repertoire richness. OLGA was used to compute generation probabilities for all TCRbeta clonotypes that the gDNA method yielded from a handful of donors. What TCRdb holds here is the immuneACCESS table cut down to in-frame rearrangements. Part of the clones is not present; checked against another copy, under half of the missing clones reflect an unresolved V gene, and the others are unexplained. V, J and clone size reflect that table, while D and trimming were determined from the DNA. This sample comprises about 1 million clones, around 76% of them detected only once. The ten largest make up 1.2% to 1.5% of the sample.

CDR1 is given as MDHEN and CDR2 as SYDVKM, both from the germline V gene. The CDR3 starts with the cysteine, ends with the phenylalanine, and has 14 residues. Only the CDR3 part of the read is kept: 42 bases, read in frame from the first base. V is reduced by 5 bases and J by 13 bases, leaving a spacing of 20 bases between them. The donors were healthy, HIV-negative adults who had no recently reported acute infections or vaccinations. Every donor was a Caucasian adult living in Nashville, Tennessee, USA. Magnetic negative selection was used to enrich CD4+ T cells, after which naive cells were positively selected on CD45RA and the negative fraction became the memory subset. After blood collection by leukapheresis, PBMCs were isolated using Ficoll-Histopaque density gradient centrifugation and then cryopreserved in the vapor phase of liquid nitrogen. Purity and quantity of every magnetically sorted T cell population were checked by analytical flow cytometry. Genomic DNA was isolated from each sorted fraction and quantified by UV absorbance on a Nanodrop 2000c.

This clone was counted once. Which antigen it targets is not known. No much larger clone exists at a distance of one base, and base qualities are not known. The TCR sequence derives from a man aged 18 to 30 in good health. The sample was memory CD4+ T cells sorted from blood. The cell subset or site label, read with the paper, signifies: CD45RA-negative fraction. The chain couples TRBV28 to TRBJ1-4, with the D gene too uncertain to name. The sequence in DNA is TGTGCCAGCAGTAGGACGTCGGTTGTGCGGGGACTGTTTTTT. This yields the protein CASSRTSVVRGLFF.